This TCR beta chain was documented in a study of CD8 T cells in ankylosing spondylitis. Study outcomes and limitations: Seemingly characteristic of ankylosing spondylitis blood was a TCR beta motif consisting of several highly homologous variants. Disease-linked clones bore a CD8+ phenotype, appearing relatively rarely in peripheral blood. The clones that were linked to disease were reported to be significantly enriched in matched synovial fluid samples from ankylosing spondylitis patients. Reactive arthritis synovial fluid and blood previously showed some of these motif variants.

Molecular-barcoded quantitative 5'-RACE produced these TCR beta libraries. One entry per CDR3 protein, called by TCRdb with MiXCR from the 5' RACE reads. The sample records 300,000 to 400,000 distinct CDR3 sequences, approximately 20% being singletons. Only a few counts were recorded for this clonotype. Its specificity is not known. This receptor was identified in a male donor with ankylosing spondylitis. Material: blood, either unsorted or a sorted T cell fraction (not recorded which).

The CDR3 DNA reads as TGTGCCAGCAGTCGCGGAGCCGAGCAGTACTTC. It encodes CASSRGAEQYF. The V and J genes are TRBV6-2 or TRBV6-3 and TRBJ2-7; the D is unclear. Germline V gene data show CDR1 as MNHEY and CDR2 as SVGEGT. The CDR3 runs 11 residues. V was shortened by 5 bases and J by 6 bases, with 8 bases between the two germline ends.